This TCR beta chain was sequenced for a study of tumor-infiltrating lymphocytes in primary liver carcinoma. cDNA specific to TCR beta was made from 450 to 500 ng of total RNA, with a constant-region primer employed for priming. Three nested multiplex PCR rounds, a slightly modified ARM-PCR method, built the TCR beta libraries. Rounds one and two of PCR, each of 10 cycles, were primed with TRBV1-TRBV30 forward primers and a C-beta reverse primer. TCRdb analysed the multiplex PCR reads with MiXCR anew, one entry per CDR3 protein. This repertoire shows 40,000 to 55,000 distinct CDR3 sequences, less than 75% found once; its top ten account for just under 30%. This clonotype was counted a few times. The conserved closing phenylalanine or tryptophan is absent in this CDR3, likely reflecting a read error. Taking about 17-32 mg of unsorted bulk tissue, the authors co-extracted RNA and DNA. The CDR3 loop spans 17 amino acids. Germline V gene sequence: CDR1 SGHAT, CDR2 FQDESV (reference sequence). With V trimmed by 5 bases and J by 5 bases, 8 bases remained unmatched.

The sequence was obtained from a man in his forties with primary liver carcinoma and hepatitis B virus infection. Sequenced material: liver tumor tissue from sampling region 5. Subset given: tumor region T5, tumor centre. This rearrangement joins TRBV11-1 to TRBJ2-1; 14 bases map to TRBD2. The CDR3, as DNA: TGTGCCAGCAGCCTGGGACTAGCGGGAGAAGTCAACAATGAGCAGTTCTTA. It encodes CASSLGLAGEVNNEQFL.